This T cell receptor beta chain was documented in a study of CD8+ T cells in alopecia areata. A note on this clone: Its target is not known.

It was cDNA, reverse transcribed from extracted RNA, that served as the sequencing template. The method was immunoSEQ multiplex PCR; TCRdb's version includes in-frame clones alone and lacks a portion of them. The table lists about 140,000 clones, more than 85% of them singletons. Broader study findings: Scalp clonality and expanded CD8+ clones among the top 100 were significantly decreased by tofacitinib.

Treatment given: oral pan-JAK inhibitor, 5-10 mg twice daily. Trimming shortened V by 4 bases and J by 4 bases, and 19 bases separated the two germline ends. This CDR3 region has 16 residues. Per germline, CDR1 SGHNT and CDR2 YYREEE (reference sequence). Source: CD8+ T cells sorted from blood, taken at week 4, from a patient treated with tofacitinib. This clonotype was obtained from a human donor with alopecia areata. The rearrangement joins TRBV5-4 to TRBJ2-3, with a weak D call TRBD1 (6 bases). The CDR3 loop reads CASSQLGTSNPDTQYF. In DNA form, the CDR3 reads TGTGCCAGCAGCCAACTCGGGACATCGAACCCAGATACGCAGTATTTT.